A single sample gave rise to the 8 T cell receptor beta chains below, sequenced in a study of T cells after yellow fever vaccination (dated by TCRdb to the late 2010s). According to the study, the label for this sample's treatment or condition signals: live attenuated yellow fever vaccine strain. The receptor library was made with 5' RACE. This sample was sequenced with an Illumina NovaSeq 6000. In-frame beta chains were kept once TCRdb had trimmed the public reads at Q25 with fastp and called clones with MiXCR. A single entry per CDR3 protein holds the most common genes and DNA from its merged rows. Across this sample there are some 390,000 distinct CDR3 sequences, with around 20% seen only once. Jointly, the top ten make up over 15% of the sample. The sample in question was PBMCs, obtained before the yellow fever booster vaccination. The receptors were gathered from a man younger than 30 who received the YFV17D yellow fever vaccine.

This clonotype was seen more than once but under ten times. The V and J genes are TRBV5-1 and TRBJ1-1, with D maybe TRBD1 (6 bases). V was pared by 3 bases and J by 1 base, with 10 bases between. Germline CDR1 and CDR2: SGHRS and YFSETQ. This CDR3 region has 14 residues. The CDR3 DNA follows: TGCGCCAGCAGCTGGGCGACAGGGAACACTGAAGCTTTCTTT. It encodes CASSWATGNTEAFF.

The V call is TRBV5-4, the J call TRBJ2-1; 10 bases agree with TRBD2. Losses at the gene ends were 5 bases for V and 3 bases for J; bases not matched to a gene: 5. The CDR3 is made up of 15 amino acids. Germline V lookup: CDR1 SGHNT, CDR2 YYREEE (reference sequence). For the CDR3, the DNA is TGTGCCAGCAGAGTAAGCGGGGGGGTCTACAATGAGCAGTTCTTC. It yields the protein CASRVSGGVYNEQFF. Full variable domain (missing parts from reference TRBV5-4 and TRBJ2-1): ETGVTQSPTHLIKTRGQQVTLRCSSQSGHNTVSWYQQALGQGPQFIFQYYREEENGRGNFPPRFSGLQFPNYSSELNVNALELDDSALYLCASRVSGGVYNEQFFGPGTRLTVL.

The rearrangement joins TRBV11-2 to TRBJ1-2; D is unresolved. Trimming took off 1 base at V and 1 base at J, with 7 bases between the two ends. The CDR3 sequence is 14 residues long. Germline values: CDR1 SGHAT, CDR2 FQNNGV. The CDR3 DNA is TGTGCCAGCAGCTTAGGGCGGAGTAACTATGGCTACACCTTC. Translated, it gives CASSLGRSNYGYTF. The variable domain in full, completed from reference TRBV11-2 and TRBJ1-2, reads EAGVAQSPRYKIIEKRQSVAFWCNPISGHATLYWYQQILGQGPKLLIQFQNNGVVDDSQLPKDRFSAERLKGVDSTLKIQPAKLEDSAVYLCASSLGRSNYGYTFGSGTRLTVV.

This clonotype has more than one count but fewer than ten. The chain joins TRBV7-2 to TRBJ1-5, with TRBD1 matching 10 bases. The V gene end was trimmed by 5 bases and the J gene end by 4 bases; junction bases not matched to a gene: 5. CDR1 SGHTA and CDR2 FQGNSA come from the germline V gene. The CDR3 is 15 amino acids. The CDR3 protein is CASSRWGQGNQPQHF. The CDR3 nucleotides read TGTGCCAGCAGCCGCTGGGGACAGGGGAATCAGCCCCAGCATTTT. Supplemented by reference TRBV7-2 and TRBJ1-5, the full variable domain reads GAGVSQSPSNKVTEKGKDVELRCDPISGHTALYWYRQSLGQGLEFLIYFQGNSAPDKSGLPSDRFSAERTGGSVSTLTIQRTQQEDSAVYLCASSRWGQGNQPQHFGDGTRLSIL.

V is TRBV5-1 and J is TRBJ1-4; unclear D gene. CDR1 is SGHRS and CDR2 is YFSETQ in the germline V gene. This CDR3 contains 16 residues. Trimming cost V 0 bases and J 8 bases, with 17 bases left between them. The CDR3, as DNA: TGCGCCAGCAGCTTGGATTATGTGGGCTCGGGCGAAAAACTGTTTTTT. Amino acid sequence: CASSLDYVGSGEKLFF.

Only a few counts were recorded for this clonotype. The DNA of the CDR3 is TGCGCCAGCAGCGATCTCGGACAGGTGGGGATGGATACGCAGTATTTT. This gives the protein CASSDLGQVGMDTQYF. The chain recombines TRBV5-1 with TRBJ2-3; 7 bases are a match to TRBD1. The junction had 14 bases not matched to a gene; V was cut back by 4 bases and J by 6 bases. CDR1 is SGHRS and CDR2 is YFSETQ in the germline V gene. The CDR3 spans 16 residues.

The chain employs TRBV3-1 and TRBJ1-2; TRBD1 is a possible D gene (5 bases). This CDR3 comprises 14 residues. V was pared by 4 bases and J by 8 bases, with 17 bases between. Germline lookup yields CDR1 LGHDT and CDR2 YNNKEL (reference sequence). CDR3 in DNA: TGTGCCAGCAGCCCGACCCCGGGGGACGGCGGCTACACCTTC. It codes for CASSPTPGDGGYTF.

V and J are TRBV7-2 and TRBJ1-6; D is ambiguous. Germline loops: CDR1 SGHTA, CDR2 FQGNSA. The CDR3 covers 18 residues. The V gene lost 0 bases and the J gene lost 2 bases, with 14 bases spanning the gap. The CDR3 region is CASSLASRVGPYNSPLHF. For the CDR3, the DNA is TGTGCCAGCAGCTTAGCGAGTAGGGTTGGACCCTATAATTCACCCCTCCACTTT.